This T cell receptor beta chain was sequenced during a study of T-cell memory formation after mild COVID-19. Study in general: Largely donor-specific sequence clusters came from a couple of donors.

Between the trimmed V and J ends, which lost 5 bases and 1 base, there was a span of 11 bases. Germline CDR1 is MNHEY and CDR2 is SVGEGT. The CDR3 covers 14 residues. General study results and limits: Among clones contracting day 15 to 85, CD4/CD8 was balanced, whereas later expanders leaned CD4+.

Many counts were recorded for this clonotype. As yet, its antigen is unknown. TCRdb re-called the 5' RACE reads with MiXCR, one entry per CDR3 protein. The table lists just over 350,000 distinct CDR3 sequences, over 13% of them singletons. The chain links TRBV6-2 or TRBV6-3 to TRBJ2-5, with D uncertain. Source material: PBMCs or a T cell subset sorted from them (not recorded which). The clonotype comes from a young man who had mild COVID-19 (a few samples of this study predate the infection). Cell type and time point are not known. DNA for the CDR3: TGTGCCAGCAGTAGGGTCCCTCCCCAAGAGACCCAGTACTTC. Translated, it gives CASSRVPPQETQYF.